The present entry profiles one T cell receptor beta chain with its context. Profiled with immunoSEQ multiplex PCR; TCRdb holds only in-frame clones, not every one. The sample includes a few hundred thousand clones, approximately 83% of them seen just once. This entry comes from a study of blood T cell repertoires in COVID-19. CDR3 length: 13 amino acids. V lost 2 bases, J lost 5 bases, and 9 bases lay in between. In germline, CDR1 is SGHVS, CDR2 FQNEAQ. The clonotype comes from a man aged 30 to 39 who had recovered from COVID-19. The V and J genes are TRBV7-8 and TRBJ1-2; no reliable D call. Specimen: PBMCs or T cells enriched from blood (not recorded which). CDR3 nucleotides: TGTGCCAGCAGCTTAATGCGGAAATATGGCTACACCTTC. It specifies CASSLMRKYGYTF.